Detailed here is one T cell receptor (beta chain). What it binds is not known. Then a second PCR, running about 6 to 12 cycles, was carried out with a sample-barcoded 5' primer and a J-beta primer mix. Sequencing of every sample gave 2.5 million or more CDR3-containing paired-end reads. MiXCR, run by TCRdb on the 5' RACE reads, gives a single entry per CDR3 protein. The table records hundreds of thousands of distinct CDR3 sequences, roughly 20% of them present only once. The sample belongs to a study of blood T cells in healthy people across ages. Study in general: Capturing about one barcoded beta molecule per two T cells was achieved by template switching.

Study-wide points: Older individuals had lower TCR beta diversity per million T cells (the decline was roughly linear). Estimates of total diversity, which came from one million sequenced T cells, were considered to be underestimates.

This CDR3 comprises 13 residues. Trimming removed 6 bases at V and 3 bases at J, with 9 bases between. The J gene is TRBJ2-1, the V gene TRBV12-3 or TRBV12-4; no firm D call. Sequencing was performed on blood. This sequence was found in a man aged 65 to 79 in good health. The DNA for the CDR3 is TGTGCCAGCAGCCTGAAGGGCTACAATGAGCAGTTCTTC. The encoded protein is CASSLKGYNEQFF.